Below, 24 T cell receptor beta chains from the same sample are listed, as sequenced in a study of shared clonotypes between healthy human individuals. Libraries were prepared by immunoSEQ multiplex PCR; TCRdb keeps only in-frame clonotypes and omits some of them. The top ten clones hold approximately 0.06% of a sample with some 500,000 clones, 90% to 97% of them seen once. The source material was naive CD4+ T cells sorted from blood. The subset was: CD45RA+ positively selected. These receptors originate from a young woman in good health.

The table lists this clone with a count of one. This rearrangement joins TRBV5-1 to TRBJ1-4; D is undetermined. Germline CDR1 SGHRS, CDR2 YFSETQ. Between the trimmed V and J ends, which lost 1 base and 0 bases, there was a span of 4 bases. The CDR3 contains 14 residues. The CDR3 DNA follows: TGCGCCAGCAGCTTGAGTACAACTAATGAAAAACTGTTTTTT. Translation: CASSLSTTNEKLFF.

The chain carries TRBV5-1 and TRBJ2-5; D may correspond to TRBD1 or TRBD2 (5 bases each). The CDR3 is made up of 15 amino acids. Trimming cost V 1 base and J 2 bases, with 12 bases left between them. From germline, CDR1 is SGHRS and CDR2 YFSETQ. In DNA, the CDR3 is TGCGCCAGCAGCTTGACCGGGGCAGCTCAAGAGACCCAGTACTTC. It codes for CASSLTGAAQETQYF.

The chain uses TRBV6-1 and TRBJ1-1, with D maybe TRBD1 (5 bases). In germline, CDR1 is MNHNS, CDR2 SASEGT. V was trimmed by 7 bases and J by 1 base, leaving 16 bases between them. CDR3 size: 15 residues. This chain's CDR3 is CASNLGTFKNTEAFF. The CDR3 bases are TGTGCCAGCAACCTCGGGACCTTTAAGAACACTGAAGCTTTCTTT.

The J gene is TRBJ1-2, the V gene TRBV5-4; 8 bases are a match to TRBD1. The CDR3 loop spans 14 amino acids. The germline V gene has CDR1 SGHNT and CDR2 YYREEE (reference sequence). The ends lost 3 bases at V and 6 bases at J; junction bases unmatched: 7. CDR3 sequence reads: CASSSRTGLHGYTF. CDR3 DNA sequence: TGTGCCAGCAGCTCAAGGACAGGGCTACATGGCTACACCTTC.

The chain joins TRBV6-6 to TRBJ1-1; 10 bases agree with TRBD1. Trimming took 6 bases from V and 5 from J; bases not matched to a gene: 12. This CDR3 has 16 residues. Germline CDR1 and CDR2: MNHNY and SVGAGI (reference sequence). The CDR3 coding sequence is TGTGCCAGCAGGCGGGGGGGACAGGGGCGACATACTGAAGCTTTCTTT. This translates into CASRRGGQGRHTEAFF.

The chain has TRBV5-4 and TRBJ2-2, with D possibly called TRBD1 or TRBD2 (5 bases each). The germline V gene has CDR1 SGHNT and CDR2 YYREEE (reference sequence). This CDR3 region has 15 residues. The ends were cut back, 0 bases at V and 3 bases at J, with 9 bases in the middle. The CDR3 DNA sequence: TGTGCCAGCAGCTTGGCGGGGCTCGACACCGGGGAGCTGTTTTTT. This encodes CASSLAGLDTGELFF.

The rearrangement joins TRBV6-5 to TRBJ1-6, with 10 bases matching TRBD1. V trimming: 6 bases; J trimming: 9 bases; junction bases outside the gene matches: 8. This CDR3 is 15 amino acids long. CDR1 is MNHEY and CDR2 is SVGAGI in the germline V gene. The CDR3 is CASRSDRGLRSPLHF. CDR3 in DNA: TGTGCCAGCAGGTCCGACAGGGGGCTTCGTTCACCCCTCCACTTT.

The rearrangement links TRBV18 to TRBJ2-1; 7 positions agree with TRBD1. From germline, CDR1 is KGHSH and CDR2 LQKENI. The CDR3 covers 16 residues. V trimming: 5 bases; J trimming: 7 bases; junction bases outside the gene matches: 14. The chain's CDR3 is CASSNSQGQVGNEQFF. CDR3 nucleotides: TGTGCCAGCTCAAACAGCCAAGGACAGGTGGGGAATGAGCAGTTCTTC.

The chain is built from TRBV5-1 and TRBJ2-3, with 11 bases aligning to TRBD2. V shed 0 bases, J shed 9 bases, and the junction held 12 bases outside the gene matches. The germline V gene has CDR1 SGHRS and CDR2 YFSETQ. This CDR3 is 17 amino acids long. CDR3 region: CASSLGETSGSSRTQYF. CDR3 coding DNA: TGCGCCAGCAGCTTGGGGGAAACTAGCGGGAGCAGCCGGACGCAGTATTTT.

V is TRBV28 and J is TRBJ2-7; D not resolved. CDR3 length: 14 amino acids. The germline gives CDR1 MDHEN, CDR2 SYDVKM. With 2 bases removed from V and 6 bases from J, the gap between germline ends came to 14 bases. CDR3 bases: TGTGCCAGCAGTTTAGGCAGCGTGGTCGTCGAGCAGTACTTC. Translating it yields CASSLGSVVVEQYF.

The rearrangement joins TRBV27 to TRBJ1-6; no definite D call. Germline values: CDR1 MNHEY, CDR2 SMNVEV (reference sequence). The V and J ends lost 1 base and 7 bases respectively, with 8 bases between them. The CDR3 is made up of 14 amino acids. CDR3 amino acids: CASSLWDANSPLHF. The CDR3 coding sequence is TGTGCCAGCAGTTTATGGGATGCGAATTCACCCCTCCACTTT.

The chain links TRBV5-8 to TRBJ1-5; no clear D gene. With 3 bases removed from V and 4 bases from J, the gap between germline ends came to 17 bases. Per germline, CDR1 SGHTS and CDR2 YDEGEE. The CDR3 covers 16 residues. CDR3 nucleotides: TGTGCCAGCAGCTCTGCCGAGAGGAGTCAAAATCAGCCCCAGCATTTT. Its protein product is CASSSAERSQNQPQHF.

The CDR3 sequence: CASSFGTPSYEQYF. The CDR3 nucleotides read TGTGCCAGCAGTTTCGGGACACCCTCCTACGAGCAGTACTTC. The rearrangement joins TRBV28 to TRBJ2-7; tentative D call: TRBD1 (6 bases). The CDR3 runs 14 residues. Looked up from germline, CDR1 is MDHEN and CDR2 is SYDVKM. V lost 3 bases, J lost 0 bases, and 9 bases lay in between.

This clone occurred once. The CDR3 DNA sequence: TGTGCCAGCTCACCACCTAACTCGGCAGATACGCAGTATTTT. Its protein is CASSPPNSADTQYF. The genes are TRBV18 and TRBJ2-3; D ambiguous. Per the germline V gene, CDR1 is KGHSH and CDR2 is LQKENI. The CDR3 extends over 14 amino acids. Trimming shortened V by 0 bases and J by 4 bases, and 8 bases separated the two germline ends. Combining the CDR3 with reference TRBV18 and TRBJ2-3 gives the whole variable domain NAGVMQNPRHLVRRRGQEARLRCSPMKGHSHVYWYRQLPEEGLKFMVYLQKENIIDESGMPKERFSAEFPKEGPSILRIQQVVRGDSAAYFCASSPPNSADTQYFGPGTRLTVL.

This rearrangement joins TRBV10-2 to TRBJ1-5, with 7 bases that match TRBD1. Losses at the gene ends were 6 bases for V and 6 bases for J; bases not matched to a gene: 8. Germline assignment: CDR1 WSHSY and CDR2 SAAADI. The CDR3 spans 14 residues. The CDR3 loop reads CASSLDRVGQPQHF. Written as DNA, the CDR3 is TGCGCCAGCAGCCTAGACAGGGTTGGTCAGCCCCAGCATTTT.

The V gene is TRBV28, the J gene TRBJ1-4; D uncertain. Trimming removed 5 bases from V and 9 bases from J, with 10 bases in between. The CDR3 spans 12 residues. Germline assignment: CDR1 MDHEN and CDR2 SYDVKM. CDR3 in DNA: TGTGCCAGCAGTCGACAAGGGCAAAAACTGTTTTTT. Translating gives CASSRQGQKLFF.

The V call is TRBV9, the J call TRBJ2-1, with TRBD1 identical over 12 bases. Germline lookup yields CDR1 SGDLS and CDR2 YYNGEE. V dropped 3 bases and J dropped 7; count of bases not matched to a gene: 11. This CDR3 contains 17 residues. The CDR3 is CASSEGQGAGGKNEQFF. CDR3 sequence (DNA): TGTGCCAGCAGCGAGGGACAGGGGGCCGGGGGAAAGAATGAGCAGTTCTTC.

The CDR3 loop reads CASSFYGGSTDTQYF. CDR3 in DNA: TGTGCCAGCAGTTTTTATGGCGGGAGCACAGATACGCAGTATTTT. The rearrangement links TRBV28 to TRBJ2-3; a weak D match, TRBD2 (5 bases). The CDR3 totals 15 residues. Trimming left V 3 bases short and J 0 bases short, with 10 bases between. Germline V gives CDR1 MDHEN, CDR2 SYDVKM.

The gene calls are TRBV25-1 and TRBJ2-3; D assignment may be TRBD1 or TRBD2 (5 bases each). V was cut by 2 bases and J by 4 bases, with 19 bases left in between. CDR3 size: 17 residues. The germline gives CDR1 MGHDK, CDR2 SYGVNS. The CDR3: CASSEATWGPDADTQYF. Here the CDR3 DNA reads TGTGCCAGCAGTGAAGCAACATGGGGACCCGACGCAGATACGCAGTATTTT.

The rearrangement uses TRBV9 and TRBJ2-1, with TRBD2 identical over 10 bases. The CDR3 runs to 15 residues. The germline V gene encodes CDR1 SGDLS and CDR2 YYNGEE. V gave up 2 bases and J gave up 9 bases; unmatched junction bases: 8. CDR3 nucleotides: TGTGCCAGCAGCGTCCTTAGCGGGAGGTGGGGTGAGCAGTTCTTC. This gives the protein CASSVLSGRWGEQFF.

The V gene is TRBV13, the J gene TRBJ2-7, with 8 nucleotides matching TRBD2. The CDR3 runs 15 residues. V was pared by 1 base and J by 7 bases, with 9 bases of the junction left unmatched. Germline CDR1 PRHDT, CDR2 FYEKMQ (reference sequence). CDR3 residues: CASSLELAGPLEQYF. The CDR3 DNA reads TGTGCCAGCAGCTTAGAGCTAGCGGGTCCCCTTGAGCAGTACTTC.

This chain uses TRBV5-5 with TRBJ2-7, with TRBD1 identical over 7 bases. The CDR3 totals 14 residues. Germline V CDR1 and CDR2: SGHKS, YYEKEE (reference sequence). The junction had 6 bases not matched to a gene; V was cut back by 4 bases and J by 2 bases. The CDR3 protein is CASSPTGTAYEQYF. DNA of the CDR3: TGTGCCAGCAGCCCGACCGGGACAGCCTACGAGCAGTACTTC.

This chain connects TRBV19 to TRBJ2-7, with D perhaps matching TRBD2 (6 bases). The CDR3 is 15 residues long. Trimming left V 3 bases short and J 5 bases short, with 17 bases between. The germline CDR1 and CDR2 sequences are LNHDA and SQIVND (reference sequence). CDR3 residues: CASSMLTGVINEQYF. CDR3 sequence (DNA): TGTGCCAGTAGTATGCTAACGGGAGTAATCAACGAGCAGTACTTC.

This clone was detected once. CDR3 loop: CASSQDPGQGFYGYTF. Here the CDR3 DNA reads TGTGCCAGCAGCCAAGATCCGGGACAGGGCTTCTATGGCTACACCTTC. The V gene is TRBV4-2, the J gene TRBJ1-2, with 9 bases aligning to TRBD1. CDR3 length: 16 residues. V gave up 0 bases and J gave up 4 bases; unmatched junction bases: 6. Germline-derived CDR1 and CDR2 are LGHNA and YNFKEQ.